This TCR beta chain emerged from a study of cytomegalovirus exposure and HLA in healthy donors. With 60 Vbeta and 13 Jbeta primers, the PCR was carried out. The table came from immunoSEQ multiplex PCR; TCRdb's copy has only in-frame clones and leaves some out. The sample shows 150,000 or so clones, about 74% of them seen only once. Between the trimmed V and J ends, which lost 4 bases and 3 bases, there was a span of 11 bases. In germline, CDR1 is SNHLY, CDR2 FYNNEI. The CDR3 sequence is 14 residues long. This sequence originates from a man between 35 and 55 years old in good health and CMV-seropositive. The sequenced sample was PBMCs. The chain joins TRBV2 to TRBJ2-3; TRBD1 is a possible D gene (6 bases). CDR3 coding DNA: TGTGCCAGCAGTGTGGACAGTGCTACAGATACGCAGTATTTT. Translation: CASSVDSATDTQYF.